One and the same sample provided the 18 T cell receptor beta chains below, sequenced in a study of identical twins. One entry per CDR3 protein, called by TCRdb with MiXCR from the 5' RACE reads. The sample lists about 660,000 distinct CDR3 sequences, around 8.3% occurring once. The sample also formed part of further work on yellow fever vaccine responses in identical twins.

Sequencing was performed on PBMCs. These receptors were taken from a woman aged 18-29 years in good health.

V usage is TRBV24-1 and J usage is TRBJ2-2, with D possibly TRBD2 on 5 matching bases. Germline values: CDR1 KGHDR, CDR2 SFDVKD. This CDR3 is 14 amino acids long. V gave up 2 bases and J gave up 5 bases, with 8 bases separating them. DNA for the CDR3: TGTGCCACCAGTGATTATTCGGGAACCGGGGAGCTGTTTTTT. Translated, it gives CATSDYSGTGELFF.

The CDR3 here is CSARELIQYF. CDR3 bases: TGCAGTGCTAGAGAACTCATTCAGTACTTC. V usage is TRBV20-1 and J usage is TRBJ2-4; no definite D call. Looked up from germline, CDR1 is DFQATT and CDR2 is SNEGSKA (reference sequence). The germline V and J ends were trimmed by 0 bases and 9 bases, with 3 bases remaining between them. The CDR3 is 10 amino acids.

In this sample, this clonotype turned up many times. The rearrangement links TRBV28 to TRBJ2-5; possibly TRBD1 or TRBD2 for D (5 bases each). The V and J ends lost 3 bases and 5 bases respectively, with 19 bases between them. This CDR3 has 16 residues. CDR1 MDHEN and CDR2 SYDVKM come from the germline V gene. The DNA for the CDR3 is TGTGCCAGCAGTTTGTCCGGGGCAGGGTTGGGGGAGACCCAGTACTTC. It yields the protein CASSLSGAGLGETQYF.

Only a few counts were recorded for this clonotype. For the CDR3, the DNA is TGTGCCACCAGTGTTCCGGGACTAGCTTTCGAGACCCAGTACTTC. Translated: CATSVPGLAFETQYF. The V call is TRBV24-1, the J call TRBJ2-5; 9 nucleotides align to TRBD2. The CDR3 contains 15 residues. The germline gives CDR1 KGHDR, CDR2 SFDVKD. V shed 5 bases, J shed 5 bases, and the junction held 8 bases outside the gene matches.

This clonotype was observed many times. CDR3 region: CASSLEVSSPGELFF. The CDR3 DNA reads TGCGCCAGCAGCTTGGAAGTCAGCTCCCCCGGGGAGCTGTTTTTT. V is TRBV5-1 and J is TRBJ2-2; D unresolved. V dropped 0 bases and J dropped 6 bases, with 12 bases sitting between them. The CDR3 runs 15 residues. CDR1 is SGHRS and CDR2 is YFSETQ in the germline V gene.

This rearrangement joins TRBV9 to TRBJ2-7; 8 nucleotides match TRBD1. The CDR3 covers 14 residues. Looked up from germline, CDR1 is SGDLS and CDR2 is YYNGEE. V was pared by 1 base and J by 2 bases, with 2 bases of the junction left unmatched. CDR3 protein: CASSVNRGTYEQYF. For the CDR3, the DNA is TGTGCCAGCAGCGTAAACAGGGGGACCTACGAGCAGTACTTC.

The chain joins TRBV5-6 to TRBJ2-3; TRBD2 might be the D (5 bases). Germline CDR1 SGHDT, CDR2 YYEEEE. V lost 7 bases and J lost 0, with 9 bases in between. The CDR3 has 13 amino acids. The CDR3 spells CASDSGSTDTQYF. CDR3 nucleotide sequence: TGTGCCAGCGATTCGGGGAGCACAGATACGCAGTATTTT.

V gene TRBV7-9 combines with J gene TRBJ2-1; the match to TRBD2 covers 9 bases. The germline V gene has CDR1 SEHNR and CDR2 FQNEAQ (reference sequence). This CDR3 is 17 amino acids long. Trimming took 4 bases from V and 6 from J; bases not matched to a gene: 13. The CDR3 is CASSWGGLAGSGNEQFF. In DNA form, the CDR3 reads TGTGCCAGCAGCTGGGGAGGGCTAGCGGGAAGTGGCAATGAGCAGTTCTTC.

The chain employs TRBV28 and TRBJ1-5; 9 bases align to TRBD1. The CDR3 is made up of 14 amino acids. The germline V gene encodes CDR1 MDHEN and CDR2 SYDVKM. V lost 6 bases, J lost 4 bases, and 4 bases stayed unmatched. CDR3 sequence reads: CASRSGTGNQPQHF. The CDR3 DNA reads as TGTGCCAGCAGATCCGGGACAGGGAATCAGCCCCAGCATTTT.

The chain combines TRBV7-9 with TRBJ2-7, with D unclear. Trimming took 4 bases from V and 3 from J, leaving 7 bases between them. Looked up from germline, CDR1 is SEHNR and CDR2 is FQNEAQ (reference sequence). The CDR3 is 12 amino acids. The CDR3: CASSSKLYEQYF. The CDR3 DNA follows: TGTGCCAGCAGCTCAAAACTCTACGAGCAGTACTTC.

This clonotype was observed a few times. The CDR3 here is CASSFDRGGNTEAFF. CDR3 DNA sequence: TGCGCCAGCAGCTTTGACAGGGGGGGGAACACTGAAGCTTTCTTT. The chain employs TRBV5-1 and TRBJ1-1, with TRBD1 matching 9 bases. The J segment lost 1 base and the V segment lost 2 bases, leaving 3 bases of the junction unmatched. The CDR3 covers 15 residues. CDR1 is SGHRS and CDR2 is YFSETQ in the germline V gene.

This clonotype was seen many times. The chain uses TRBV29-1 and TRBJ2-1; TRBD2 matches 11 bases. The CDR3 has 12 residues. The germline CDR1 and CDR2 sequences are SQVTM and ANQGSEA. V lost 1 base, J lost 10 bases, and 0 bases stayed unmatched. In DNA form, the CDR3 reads TGCAGCGTTGAAGGACTAGCGGGAGAGCAGTTCTTC. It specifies CSVEGLAGEQFF.

In nucleotides, the CDR3 is TGTGCCAGCAGCTTAGGTCCCAGCCCTGGGGCCAACGTCCTGACTTTC. Its protein product is CASSLGPSPGANVLTF. The chain combines TRBV7-2 with TRBJ2-6; no clear D gene. Per germline, CDR1 SGHTA and CDR2 FQGNSA. Trimming pared 1 base from V and 2 bases from J, leaving 9 bases between. The CDR3 totals 16 residues.

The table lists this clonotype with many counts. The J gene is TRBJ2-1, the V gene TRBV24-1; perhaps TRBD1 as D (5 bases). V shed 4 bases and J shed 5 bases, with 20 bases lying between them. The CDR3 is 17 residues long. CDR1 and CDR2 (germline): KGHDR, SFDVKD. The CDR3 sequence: CATSDPIQGNFHNEQFF. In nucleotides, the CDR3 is TGTGCCACCAGTGACCCCATTCAGGGAAACTTCCACAATGAGCAGTTCTTC.

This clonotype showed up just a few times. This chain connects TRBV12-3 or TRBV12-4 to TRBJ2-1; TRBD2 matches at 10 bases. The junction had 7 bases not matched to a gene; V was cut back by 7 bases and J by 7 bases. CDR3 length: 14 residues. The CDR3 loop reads CASKAGTSENEQFF. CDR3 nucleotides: TGTGCCAGCAAAGCCGGGACTAGCGAAAATGAGCAGTTCTTC.

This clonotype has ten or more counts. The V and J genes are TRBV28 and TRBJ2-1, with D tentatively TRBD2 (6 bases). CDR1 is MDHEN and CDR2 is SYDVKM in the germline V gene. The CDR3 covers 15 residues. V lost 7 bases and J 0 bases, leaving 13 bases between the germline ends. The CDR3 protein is CASTARGNSYNEQFF. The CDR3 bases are TGTGCCAGCACCGCCCGCGGGAACTCCTACAATGAGCAGTTCTTC.

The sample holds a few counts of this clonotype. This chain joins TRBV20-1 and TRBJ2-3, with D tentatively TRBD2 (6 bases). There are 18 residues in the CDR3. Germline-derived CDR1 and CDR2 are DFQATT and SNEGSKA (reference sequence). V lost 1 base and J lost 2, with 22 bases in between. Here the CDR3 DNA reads TGCAGTGCTAGAGTGTCGGGGACTTGGGCGGATTACACAGATACGCAGTATTTT. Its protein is CSARVSGTWADYTDTQYF.

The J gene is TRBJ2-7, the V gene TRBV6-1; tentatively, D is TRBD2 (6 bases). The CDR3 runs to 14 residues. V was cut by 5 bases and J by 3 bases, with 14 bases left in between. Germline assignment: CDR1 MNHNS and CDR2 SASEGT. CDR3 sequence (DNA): TGTGCCAGCAGTCCTCGGGACTGGGGCTACGAGCAGTACTTC. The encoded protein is CASSPRDWGYEQYF.